The clone carrying this T cell receptor beta chain was recorded only once. V gave up 3 bases and J gave up 1 base; unmatched junction bases: 7. The germline V gene encodes CDR1 LGHNA and CDR2 YSLEER. CDR3 size: 17 residues. The record originates from a study of blood T cell repertoires in COVID-19. For the study at large: Both acute and convalescent COVID-19 samples were obtained from the United States, Italy and Spain. The analysed material was cDNA or gDNA that came from T cells, B-cell-depleted T cells, or PBMCs.

Original processing notes: For nucleated cells, counts were estimated from reference gene primer amplification. Profiling relied on immunoSEQ multiplex PCR, and the TCRdb table lists in-frame clones only, not all of them. V and J calls and clone size come straight from that table; D and trimming were deduced from the DNA. The sample includes about 71,000 clones, roughly four fifths of them seen just once. This chain links TRBV4-3 with TRBJ2-2; 8 bases are shared with TRBD1. This TCR was sampled from a woman older than 75 with active or convalescent COVID-19. Sequencing was carried out using peripheral blood. In DNA form, the CDR3 reads TGCGCCAGCAGCCACGATAGGACAGGGATGAACACCGGGGAGCTGTTTTTT. Amino acid sequence: CASSHDRTGMNTGELFF.